These T cell receptor beta chains were read from a single sample in a study of beta chain features in type 1 diabetes. Using immunoSEQ multiplex PCR, the repertoire was profiled, and TCRdb retains in-frame clones only, with some absent. The sample includes around 430,000 clones, 30% of them seen just once. Sequenced: naive CD4+ T cells from blood. The source of these receptors is a man between 18 and 35 years old in good health. The CDR3 runs from the conserved cysteine through the conserved F or W. Each record gives: D gene, J gene, clone size, V gene, CDR3 protein, CDR3 DNA. The D gene is left open where the match is weak. Expanded clones get a size class; other rows say once, few or many, or leave the size out.

D: NA
J: TRBJ2-7
size: few
V: TRBV15
CDR3: CATSRDRASREQYF
DNA: TGTGCCACCAGCAGAGATCGGGCTAGCCGCGAGCAGTACTTC

D: TRBD1
J: TRBJ2-1
size: once
V: TRBV6-6
CDR3: CASSPGQGAAYNEQFF
DNA: TGTGCCAGCAGCCCGGGACAGGGGGCAGCCTACAATGAGCAGTTCTTC

D: NA
J: TRBJ2-3
size: once
V: TRBV9
CDR3: CASSVGLGADQDTQYF
DNA: TGTGCCAGCAGCGTAGGTCTCGGGGCAGATCAAGATACGCAGTATTTT

D: TRBD1
J: TRBJ2-5
size: NA
V: TRBV4-2
CDR3: CASSPRTGGARETQYF
DNA: TGTGCCAGCAGCCCGCGGACAGGGGGCGCGAGGGAGACCCAGTACTTC

D: NA
J: TRBJ2-7
size: few
V: TRBV25-1
CDR3: CASSEVNGLSSYEQYF
DNA: TGTGCCAGCAGTGAAGTGAACGGGCTAAGCTCCTACGAGCAGTACTTC

D: TRBD2
J: TRBJ2-7
size: NA
V: TRBV6-5
CDR3: CASSYTSSGRYEQYF
DNA: TGTGCCAGCAGTTACACCTCTAGCGGGAGGTACGAGCAGTACTTC

D: NA
J: TRBJ1-1
size: NA
V: TRBV6-5
CDR3: CASSYSRGLGTEAFF
DNA: TGTGCCAGCAGTTACTCGAGGGGTCTGGGGACTGAAGCTTTCTTT

D: NA
J: TRBJ2-1
size: NA
V: TRBV11-3
CDR3: CASSLGASFNEQFF
DNA: TGTGCCAGCAGCTTAGGGGCTAGCTTCAATGAGCAGTTCTTC

D: TRBD1
J: TRBJ2-7
size: NA
V: TRBV30
CDR3: CAWRRRQGGNEQYF
DNA: TGTGCCTGGAGGAGAAGACAGGGTGGCAACGAGCAGTACTTC

D: NA
J: TRBJ1-1
size: NA
V: TRBV27
CDR3: CASSFGDGGNTEAFF
DNA: TGTGCCAGCAGTTTCGGAGATGGAGGGAACACTGAAGCTTTCTTT

D: TRBD2
J: TRBJ2-7
size: few
V: TRBV7-2
CDR3: CASSLVSGSSYEQYF
DNA: TGTGCCAGCAGCTTAGTTAGCGGGAGTAGCTACGAGCAGTACTTC

D: TRBD1
J: TRBJ1-1
size: few
V: TRBV28
CDR3: CASSLSWDRGHTEAFF
DNA: TGTGCCAGCAGCTTGAGCTGGGACAGGGGGCACACTGAAGCTTTCTTT

D: NA
J: TRBJ1-2
size: NA
V: TRBV30
CDR3: CAWVDRGGYTF
DNA: TGTGCCTGGGTGGACAGAGGGGGCTACACCTTC

D: NA
J: TRBJ2-6
size: NA
V: TRBV6-5
CDR3: CATWGRGAGANVLTF
DNA: TGTGCCACCTGGGGTAGAGGTGCTGGGGCCAACGTCCTGACTTTC

D: TRBD1
J: TRBJ2-7
size: few
V: TRBV29-1
CDR3: CSFVRTGGLYYEQYF
DNA: TGCAGCTTCGTTCGGACAGGGGGATTATACTACGAGCAGTACTTC

D: TRBD1
J: TRBJ1-5
size: NA
V: TRBV30
CDR3: CAWSVPALDRGRNQPQHF
DNA: TGTGCCTGGAGTGTCCCAGCTTTAGACAGGGGGCGGAATCAGCCCCAGCATTTT